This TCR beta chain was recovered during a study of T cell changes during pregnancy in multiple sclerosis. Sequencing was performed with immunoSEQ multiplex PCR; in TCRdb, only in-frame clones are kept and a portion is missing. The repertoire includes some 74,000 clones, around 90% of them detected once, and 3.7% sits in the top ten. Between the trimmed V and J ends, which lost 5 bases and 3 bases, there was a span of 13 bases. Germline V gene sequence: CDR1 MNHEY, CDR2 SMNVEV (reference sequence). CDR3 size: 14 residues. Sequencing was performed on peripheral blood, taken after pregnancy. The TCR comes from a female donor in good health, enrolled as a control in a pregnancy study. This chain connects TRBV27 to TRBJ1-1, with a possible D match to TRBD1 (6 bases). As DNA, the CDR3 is TGTGCCAGCAGTCTACAGGGTCCACACACTGAAGCTTTCTTT. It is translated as CASSLQGPHTEAFF.